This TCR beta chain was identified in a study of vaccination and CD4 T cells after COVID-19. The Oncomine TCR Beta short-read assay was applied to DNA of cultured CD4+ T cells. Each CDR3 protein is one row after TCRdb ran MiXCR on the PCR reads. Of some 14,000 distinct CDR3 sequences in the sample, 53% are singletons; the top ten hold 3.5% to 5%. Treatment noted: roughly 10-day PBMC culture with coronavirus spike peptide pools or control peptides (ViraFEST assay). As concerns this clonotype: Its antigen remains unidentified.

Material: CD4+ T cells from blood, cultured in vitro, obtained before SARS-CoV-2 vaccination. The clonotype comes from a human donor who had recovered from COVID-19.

CDR3 bases: TGTGCCAGCAGCTTAACGACAGCTGCCTATGGCTACACCTTC. Its protein product is CASSLTTAAYGYTF. The chain has TRBV7-9 and TRBJ1-2; D possibly corresponds to TRBD1 (5 bases). V was trimmed by 2 bases and J by 4 bases, leaving 11 bases between them. The CDR3 has 14 amino acids. Germline loops: CDR1 SEHNR, CDR2 FQNEAQ (reference sequence). The full variable domain, in which reference TRBV7-9 and TRBJ1-2 provide the parts outside the CDR3, is DTGVSQNPRHKITKRGQNVTFRCDPISEHNRLYWYRQTLGQGPEFLTYFQNEAQLEKSRLLSDRFSAERPKGSFSTLEIQRTEQGDSAMYLCASSLTTAAYGYTFGSGTRLTVV.